This T cell receptor beta chain is drawn from a study of T cell changes during pregnancy in multiple sclerosis. Here immunoSEQ multiplex PCR was the method, and the copy in TCRdb shows in-frame clones only, minus some. The table includes tens of thousands of clones, roughly 90% detected once. The CDR3 consists of 15 residues. V lost 1 base to trimming and J lost 3 bases; unmatched junction nucleotides: 4. Germline CDR1 is SGHAT and CDR2 is FQDESV (reference sequence). The TCR comes from a female donor in good health, enrolled as a control in a pregnancy study. The chain carries TRBV11-1 and TRBJ1-2, with 8 bases fitting TRBD1. The input for sequencing was peripheral blood, taken in the first trimester of pregnancy. CDR3 amino acids: CASSLVDREDYGYTF. The CDR3 DNA reads as TGTGCCAGCAGCTTAGTGGACAGGGAAGACTATGGCTACACCTTC. The entire variable domain, with the rest obtained from reference TRBV11-1 and TRBJ1-2, is as follows: EAEVAQSPRYKITEKSQAVAFWCDPISGHATLYWYRQILGQGPELLVQFQDESVVDDSQLPKDRFSAERLKGVDSTLKIQPAELGDSAMYLCASSLVDREDYGYTFGSGTRLTVV.